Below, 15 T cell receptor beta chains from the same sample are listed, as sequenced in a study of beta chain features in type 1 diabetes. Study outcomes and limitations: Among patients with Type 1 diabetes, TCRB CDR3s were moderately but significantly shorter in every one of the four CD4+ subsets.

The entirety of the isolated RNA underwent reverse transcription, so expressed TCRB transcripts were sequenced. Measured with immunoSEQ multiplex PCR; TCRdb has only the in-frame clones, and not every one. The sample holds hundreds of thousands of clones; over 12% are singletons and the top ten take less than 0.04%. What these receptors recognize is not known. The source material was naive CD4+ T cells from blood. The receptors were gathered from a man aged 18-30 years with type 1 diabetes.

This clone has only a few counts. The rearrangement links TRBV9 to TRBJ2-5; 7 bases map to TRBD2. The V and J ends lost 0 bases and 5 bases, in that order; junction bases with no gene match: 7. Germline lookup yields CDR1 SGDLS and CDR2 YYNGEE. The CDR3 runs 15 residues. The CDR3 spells CASSVAAGLRETQYF. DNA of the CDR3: TGTGCCAGCAGCGTAGCGGCGGGACTAAGGGAGACCCAGTACTTC.

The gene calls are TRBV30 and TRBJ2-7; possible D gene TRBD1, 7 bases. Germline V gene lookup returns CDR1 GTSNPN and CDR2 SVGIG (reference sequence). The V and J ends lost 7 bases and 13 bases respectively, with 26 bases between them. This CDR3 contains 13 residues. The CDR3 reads CAYGPSFQGGHYF. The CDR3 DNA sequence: TGTGCCTATGGACCCTCTTTCCAGGGGGGCCATTACTTC.

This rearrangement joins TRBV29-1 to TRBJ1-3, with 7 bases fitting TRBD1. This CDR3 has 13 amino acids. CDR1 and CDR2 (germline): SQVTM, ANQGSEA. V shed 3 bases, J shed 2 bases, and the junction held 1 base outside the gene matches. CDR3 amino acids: CSVDQGAGNTIYF. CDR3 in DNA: TGCAGCGTTGATCAGGGGGCTGGAAACACCATATATTTT. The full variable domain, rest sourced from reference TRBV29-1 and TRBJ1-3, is SAVISQKPSRDICQRGTSLTIQCQVDSQVTMMFWYRQQPGQSLTLIATANQGSEATYESGFVIDKFPISRPNLTFSTLTVSNMSPEDSSIYLCSVDQGAGNTIYFGEGSWLTVV.

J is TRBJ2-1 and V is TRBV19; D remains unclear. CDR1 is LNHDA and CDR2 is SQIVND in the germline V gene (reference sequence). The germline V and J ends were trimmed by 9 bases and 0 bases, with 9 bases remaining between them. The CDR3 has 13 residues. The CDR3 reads CASAYNSYNEQFF. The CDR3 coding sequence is TGTGCCAGCGCCTACAACTCCTACAATGAGCAGTTCTTC.

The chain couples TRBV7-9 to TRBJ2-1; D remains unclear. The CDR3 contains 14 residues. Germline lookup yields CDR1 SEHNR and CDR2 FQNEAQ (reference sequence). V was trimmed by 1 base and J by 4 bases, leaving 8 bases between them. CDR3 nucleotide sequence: TGTGCCAGCAGCTTAGGTTCCGGGTACAATGAGCAGTTCTTC. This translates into CASSLGSGYNEQFF. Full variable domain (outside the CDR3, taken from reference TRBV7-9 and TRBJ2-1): DTGVSQNPRHKITKRGQNVTFRCDPISEHNRLYWYRQTLGQGPEFLTYFQNEAQLEKSRLLSDRFSAERPKGSFSTLEIQRTEQGDSAMYLCASSLGSGYNEQFFGPGTRLTVL.

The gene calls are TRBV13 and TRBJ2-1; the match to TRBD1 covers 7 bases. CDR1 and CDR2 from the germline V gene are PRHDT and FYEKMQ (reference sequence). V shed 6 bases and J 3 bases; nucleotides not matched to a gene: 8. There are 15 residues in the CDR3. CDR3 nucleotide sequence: TGTGCCAGCAGTAATAGACAGGGAAGCTACAATGAGCAGTTCTTC. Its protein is CASSNRQGSYNEQFF.

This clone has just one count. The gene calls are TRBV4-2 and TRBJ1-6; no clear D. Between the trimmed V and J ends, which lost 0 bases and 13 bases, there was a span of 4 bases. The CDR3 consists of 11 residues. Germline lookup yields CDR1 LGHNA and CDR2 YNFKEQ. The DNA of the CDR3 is TGTGCCAGCAGCCAAGATCTCCCCCTCCACTTT. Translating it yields CASSQDLPLHF.

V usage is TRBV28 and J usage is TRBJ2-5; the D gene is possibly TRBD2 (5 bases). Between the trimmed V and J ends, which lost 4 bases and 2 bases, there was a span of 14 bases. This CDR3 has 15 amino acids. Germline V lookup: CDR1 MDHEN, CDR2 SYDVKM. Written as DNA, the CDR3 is TGTGCCAGCAGTTCCCTGGGAGAAAAACAAGAGACCCAGTACTTC. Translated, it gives CASSSLGEKQETQYF.

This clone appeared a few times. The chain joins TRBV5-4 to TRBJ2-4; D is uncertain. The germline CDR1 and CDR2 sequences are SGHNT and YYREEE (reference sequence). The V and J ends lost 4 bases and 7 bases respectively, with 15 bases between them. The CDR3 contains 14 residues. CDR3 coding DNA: TGTGCCAGCAGCCCGACCCCGTTTCTGAACATTCAGTACTTC. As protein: CASSPTPFLNIQYF.

The CDR3 region has the DNA TGCAGTGCGGTAGCTCGCAATGAGCAGTTCTTC. This translates into CSAVARNEQFF. The chain uses TRBV20-1 and TRBJ2-1; D is uncertain. The CDR3 sequence is 11 residues long. Per germline, CDR1 DFQATT and CDR2 SNEGSKA (reference sequence). The V end was cut by 6 bases, the J end by 6 bases, with 9 bases between.

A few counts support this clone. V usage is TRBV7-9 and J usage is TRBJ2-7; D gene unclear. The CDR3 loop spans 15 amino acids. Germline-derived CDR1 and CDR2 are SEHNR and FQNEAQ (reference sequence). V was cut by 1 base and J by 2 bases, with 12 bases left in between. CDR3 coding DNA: TGTGCCAGCAGCTTAGTCGCCCTCCTAACCTACGAGCAGTACTTC. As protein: CASSLVALLTYEQYF.

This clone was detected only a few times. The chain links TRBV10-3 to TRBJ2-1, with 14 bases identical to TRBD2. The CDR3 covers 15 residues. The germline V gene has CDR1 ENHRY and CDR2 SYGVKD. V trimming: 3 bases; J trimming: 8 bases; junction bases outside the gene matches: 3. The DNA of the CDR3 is TGTGCCATCAGTGATGCGACTAGCGGGGGGGATGAGCAGTTCTTC. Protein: CAISDATSGGDEQFF.

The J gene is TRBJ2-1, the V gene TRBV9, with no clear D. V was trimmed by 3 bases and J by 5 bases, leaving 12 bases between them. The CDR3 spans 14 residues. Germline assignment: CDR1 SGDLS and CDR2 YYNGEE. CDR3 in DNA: TGTGCCAGCAGCGGTAGCCCGATGGACAATGAGCAGTTCTTC. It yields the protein CASSGSPMDNEQFF.

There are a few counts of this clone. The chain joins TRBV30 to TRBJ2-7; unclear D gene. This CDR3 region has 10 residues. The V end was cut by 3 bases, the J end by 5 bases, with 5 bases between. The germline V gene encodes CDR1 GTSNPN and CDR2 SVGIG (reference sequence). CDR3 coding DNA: TGTGCCTGGAGCAGGAACGAGCAGTACTTC. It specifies CAWSRNEQYF.

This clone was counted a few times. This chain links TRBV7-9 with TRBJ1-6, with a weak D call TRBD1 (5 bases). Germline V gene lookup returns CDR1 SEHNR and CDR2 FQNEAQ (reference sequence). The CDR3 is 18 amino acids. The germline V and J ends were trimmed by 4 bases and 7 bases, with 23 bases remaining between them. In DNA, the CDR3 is TGTGCCAGCAGCTCCTCGACCCACCGGGACCTAGGGAATTCACCCCTCCACTTT. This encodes CASSSSTHRDLGNSPLHF.